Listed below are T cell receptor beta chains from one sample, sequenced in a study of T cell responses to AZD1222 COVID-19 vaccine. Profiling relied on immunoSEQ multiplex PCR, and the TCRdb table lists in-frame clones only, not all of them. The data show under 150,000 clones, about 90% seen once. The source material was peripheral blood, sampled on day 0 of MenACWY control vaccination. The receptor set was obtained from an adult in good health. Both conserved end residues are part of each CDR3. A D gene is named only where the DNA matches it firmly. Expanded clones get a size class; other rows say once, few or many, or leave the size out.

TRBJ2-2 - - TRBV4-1 TGCGCCAGCAGCCGATGGGGGTCGGTCACCGGGGAGCTGTTTTTT CASSRWGSVTGELFF
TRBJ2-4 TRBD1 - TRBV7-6 TGTGCCAGCGGCAACAGGGGAAACATTCAGTACTTC CASGNRGNIQYF
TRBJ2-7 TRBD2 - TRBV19 TGTGCCAGTAGTATTCCAGCGGGGAGCTCCTACGAGCAGTACTTC CASSIPAGSSYEQYF
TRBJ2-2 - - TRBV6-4 TGTGCCAGCAGTGTCTTCGAGAACACCGGGGAGCTGTTTTTT CASSVFENTGELFF
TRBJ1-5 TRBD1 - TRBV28 TGTGCCAGCATTCATCCAGCAGGGGGCTACGGCAATCAGCCCCAGCATTTT CASIHPAGGYGNQPQHF
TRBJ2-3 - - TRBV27 TGTGCCAGCAGACAGAGCAGCCGGGACCGCCATCCTCGAATTGGGTTT CASRQSSRDRHPRIGF
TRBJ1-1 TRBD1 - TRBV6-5 TGTGCCAGCAGTTACCTGCCAGGGGGCTTTAGCACTGAAGCTTTCTTT CASSYLPGGFSTEAFF
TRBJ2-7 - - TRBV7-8 TGTGCCAGCAGCTTAGTGCACCCCCAGAGCCGAGAGCAGTACTTC CASSLVHPQSREQYF
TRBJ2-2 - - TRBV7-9 TGTGCCAGCCACGGGACTCTTAACACCGGGGAGCTGTTTTTT CASHGTLNTGELFF
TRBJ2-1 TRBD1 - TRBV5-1 TGCGCCAGCAGCATTATGACAGGGGATGACAATGAGCAGTTCTTC CASSIMTGDDNEQFF
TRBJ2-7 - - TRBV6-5 TGTGCCAGCAGTTACTCGCCCGGACAGATCTACGAGCAGTACTTC CASSYSPGQIYEQYF
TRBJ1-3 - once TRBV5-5 TGTGCCAGCAGCTTGGGTCTGGGGGCGCTTGCTGGAAACACCATATATTTT CASSLGLGALAGNTIYF
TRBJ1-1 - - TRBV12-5 TGTGCTAGTGGCTTCCTAAAACGAGGAGGCACTGAAGCTTTCTTT CASGFLKRGGTEAFF
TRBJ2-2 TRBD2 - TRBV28 TGTGCCAGCAGACGGACTAGCGGGAGGGGAGGGTTCACCGGGGAGCTGTTTTTT CASRRTSGRGGFTGELFF
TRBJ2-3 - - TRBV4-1 TGCGCCAGCAGCCAAGCGGTGGATACGCAGTATTTT CASSQAVDTQYF
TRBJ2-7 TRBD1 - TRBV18 TGTGCCAGCTCACCACTGGACAGGGTATCCTACGAGCAGTACTTC CASSPLDRVSYEQYF
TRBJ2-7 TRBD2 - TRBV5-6 TGTGCCAGCAGTCACGGACTAGCGGGAGTCCAGTCCTACGAGCAGTACTTC CASSHGLAGVQSYEQYF
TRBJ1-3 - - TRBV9 TGTGCCAGCAGCGTAGGGCAGGGGCGTGGAAACACCATATATTTT CASSVGQGRGNTIYF
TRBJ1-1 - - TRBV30 TGTGCCTGGAGTGTATCCGAGAACACTGAAGCTTTCTTT CAWSVSENTEAFF
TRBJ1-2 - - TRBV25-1 TGTGCCAGCAGTGACCCGGGACCGGTCTATGGCTACACCTTC CASSDPGPVYGYTF
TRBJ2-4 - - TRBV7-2 TGTGCCAGCAGCTCCCAACAGCTAGCCAAAAACATTCAGTACTTC CASSSQQLAKNIQYF
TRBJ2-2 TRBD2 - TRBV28 TGTGCCAGCAGTTTAGGTCTAGCGGGAGTTGTCGGGGAGCTGTTTTTT CASSLGLAGVVGELFF
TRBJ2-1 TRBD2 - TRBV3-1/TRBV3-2 TGTGCCAGCAGCCAAAGCGCGGGAGGGTCCTACAATGAGCAGTTCTTC CASSQSAGGSYNEQFF
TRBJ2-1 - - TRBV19 TGTGCCAGTAGTATGGGAGGGGGCCATGAGCAGTTCTTC CASSMGGGHEQFF
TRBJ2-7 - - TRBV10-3 TGTGCCATCAGTGAGGTCGTCATTGGGGGTGAGCAGTACTTC CAISEVVIGGEQYF
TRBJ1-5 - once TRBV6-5 TGTGCCAGCAGTTATGGGCCTATTCAGCCCCAGCATTTT CASSYGPIQPQHF
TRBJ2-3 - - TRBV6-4 TGTGCCAGCAAGCCGGGGGAAAGCACAGATACGCAGTATTTT CASKPGESTDTQYF
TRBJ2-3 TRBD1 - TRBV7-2 TGTGCCAGCAGCTTAATTGCAGGGGGCGGCGATACGCAGTATTTT CASSLIAGGGDTQYF
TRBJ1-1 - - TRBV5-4 TGTGCCAGCAGCTCGCCAGGGGCGCTCAGTGAAGCTTTCTTT CASSSPGALSEAFF
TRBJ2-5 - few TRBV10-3 TGTGCCATCAGTGAGTTGGGTGGCGAGACCCAGTACTTC CAISELGGETQYF